These 23 T cell receptor beta chains originate from one sample sequenced in a study of Graves' ophthalmopathy and Graves' hyperthyroidism. RNA transcripts provided the template for amplifying TCR beta CDR3 regions. After a first-round RT-PCR with HTBI primers, a second-round multiplex PCR was run. Each CDR3 protein gets one entry after TCRdb re-called the multiplex PCR reads with MiXCR. The data contain about 1.2 million distinct CDR3 sequences, about two fifths of them singletons. Sequencing was done on a sample of peripheral blood or thyroid tissue (not recorded which). These receptors originate from an adult man with Graves' hyperthyroidism.

This clonotype showed up many times. This chain links TRBV20-1 with TRBJ1-5; tentatively, D is TRBD1 (6 bases). This CDR3 is 14 amino acids long. V was pared by 1 base and J by 7 bases, with 14 bases between. From germline, CDR1 is DFQATT and CDR2 SNEGSKA (reference sequence). CDR3 sequence: CSARVQGALQPQHF. The CDR3 DNA reads as TGCAGTGCTAGAGTACAGGGAGCGCTGCAGCCCCAGCATTTT.

This clonotype was detected only a few times. This chain links TRBV25-1 with TRBJ2-3; 9 bases are shared with TRBD1. The CDR3 contains 14 residues. Germline-derived CDR1 and CDR2 are MGHDK and SYGVNS. The ends lost 8 bases at V and 4 bases at J; junction bases unmatched: 7. The CDR3 region is CASGDRASADTQYF. The CDR3 bases are TGTGCCAGCGGGGACAGGGCCTCTGCAGATACGCAGTATTTT.

This clonotype was seen many times. V is TRBV10-3 and J is TRBJ1-1, with TRBD1 as a possible D gene (6 bases). Deletions cut 10 bases from V and 1 base from J, with 16 bases between. Germline V gene sequence: CDR1 ENHRY, CDR2 SYGVKD. The CDR3 sequence is 14 residues long. CDR3 bases: TGTGCCACCGTAGGGGGACACTCGAACACTGAAGCTTTCTTT. Residues: CATVGGHSNTEAFF.

DNA for the CDR3: TGTGCCAGCAGCCAAGCAGGGGGGGGGGGAGCCCAGCATTTT. The encoded protein is CASSQAGGGGAQHF. The chain uses TRBV7-2 and TRBJ1-5; 7 bases agree with TRBD1. Germline trimming cut 5 bases from V and 11 bases from J; bases unmatched to any gene: 12. Germline lookup yields CDR1 SGHTA and CDR2 FQGNSA. The CDR3 covers 14 residues.

The chain uses TRBV25-1 and TRBJ1-5; 9 nucleotides match TRBD1. This CDR3 contains 15 residues. Germline V gene data show CDR1 as MGHDK and CDR2 as SYGVNS. The V and J ends lost 8 bases and 6 bases, in that order; junction bases with no gene match: 11. The CDR3 region is CASQDRGAPSQPQHF. CDR3 in DNA: TGTGCCAGCCAAGACAGGGGGGCGCCCAGTCAGCCCCAGCATTTT.

This clonotype was detected once. The chain links TRBV9 to TRBJ1-4; possible D gene TRBD1, 6 bases. Germline V CDR1 and CDR2: SGDLS, YYNGEE. V was pared by 2 bases and J by 7 bases, with 18 bases between. CDR3 length: 16 residues. DNA for the CDR3: TGTGCCAGCAGCGTCGGGACCCGGGGCAGGGGTGAAAAACTGTTTTTT. Protein: CASSVGTRGRGEKLFF.

In this sample, this clonotype turned up many times. As DNA, the CDR3 is TGTGCCAGCAGCTATCTCACCTCGGGGGCCCAGTACTTC. Amino acids: CASSYLTSGAQYF. The V and J genes are TRBV9 and TRBJ2-5; TRBD2 is a possible D gene (6 bases). This CDR3 contains 13 residues. Germline V CDR1 and CDR2: SGDLS, YYNGEE. The V end was cut by 4 bases, the J end by 9 bases, with 16 bases between.

This clonotype was seen ten or more times. The chain has TRBV20-1 and TRBJ1-3, with D unresolved. Germline-derived CDR1 and CDR2 are DFQATT and SNEGSKA (reference sequence). With 4 bases removed from V and 1 base from J, the gap between germline ends came to 5 bases. The CDR3 spans 12 residues. CDR3 bases: TGCAGTGCTAAGGGTTCTGGAAACACCATATATTTT. This encodes CSAKGSGNTIYF.

This clonotype was counted ten times or more. The V and J genes are TRBV2 and TRBJ1-3; 8 bases map to TRBD1. Germline assignment: CDR1 SNHLY and CDR2 FYNNEI. Germline trimming cut 10 bases from V and 8 bases from J; bases unmatched to any gene: 10. CDR3 length equals 13 residues. Here the CDR3 DNA reads TGTGCCAAGGCAAACGACAGGGGTGACACCATATATTTT. This translates into CAKANDRGDTIYF.

This clonotype was seen just once. At one boundary the junction diverges from the germline segment, which might be a read error. This sequence joins TRBV7-8 and TRBJ1-3; 7 bases match TRBD1. Germline assignment: CDR1 SGHVS and CDR2 FQNEAQ. The CDR3 totals 10 residues. In DNA, the CDR3 is TGTGCCAGCAGGTCTGGGACAGTCTTTTTT. As protein: CASRSGTVFF. Full variable domain (missing parts from reference TRBV7-8 and TRBJ1-3): GAGVSQSPRYKVAKRGQDVALRCDPISGHVSLFWYQQALGQGPEFLTYFQNEAQLDKSGLPSDRFFAERPEGSVSTLKIQRTQQEDSAVYLCASRSGTVFFGEGSWLTVV.

As for this clonotype: Sequence at one end of the junction differs from germline and may be a read error. The rearrangement links TRBV29-1 to TRBJ2-7; 10 nucleotides line up with TRBD2. The CDR3 covers 16 residues. The germline V gene has CDR1 SQVTM and CDR2 ANQGSEA. The DNA for the CDR3 is TGTGCCTGGAGCGATCTAGCGGGAGTGGGGTCCTACGAGCAGTACTTC. Translating it yields CAWSDLAGVGSYEQYF.

This chain uses TRBV25-1 with TRBJ1-2; unclear D gene. The CDR3 is 13 residues long. CDR1 MGHDK and CDR2 SYGVNS come from the germline V gene. Trimming removed 7 bases from V and 0 bases from J, with 9 bases in between. CDR3 region: CASTTRTNYGYTF. CDR3 nucleotide sequence: TGTGCCAGCACGACCAGGACTAACTATGGCTACACCTTC.

The rearrangement links TRBV6-5 to TRBJ1-1; 9 nucleotides agree with TRBD1. Germline-derived CDR1 and CDR2 are MNHEY and SVGAGI. The length of the CDR3 is 13 residues. The V segment lost 7 bases and the J segment 3 bases; nucleotides outside the gene matches: 3. The CDR3 region has the DNA TGTGCCAGCAACAGGGGGCTTGACACTGAAGCTTTCTTT. Its protein product is CASNRGLDTEAFF.

This clonotype was observed many times. V gene TRBV12-3 or TRBV12-4 combines with J gene TRBJ1-1; D possibly corresponds to TRBD1 (6 bases). V lost 6 bases and J lost 3, with 17 bases in between. CDR3 length: 15 residues. CDR3 loop: CASSSPQTGYTEAFF. In DNA form, the CDR3 reads TGTGCCAGCAGCTCACCCCAGACAGGTTACACTGAAGCTTTCTTT.

The chain uses TRBV28 and TRBJ2-5; D gene unclear. Trimming pared 10 bases from V and 5 bases from J, leaving 8 bases between. The CDR3 consists of 10 residues. In germline, CDR1 is MDHEN, CDR2 SYDVKM. CDR3 sequence reads: CATGYETQYF. The CDR3 coding sequence is TGTGCCACCGGGTACGAGACCCAGTACTTC. Filled out from reference TRBV28 and TRBJ2-5, the complete variable domain reads DVKVTQSSRYLVKRTGEKVFLECVQDMDHENMFWYRQDPGLGLRLIYFSYDVKMKEKGDIPEGYSVSREKKERFSLILESASTNQTSMYLCATGYETQYFGPGTRLLVL.

In DNA, the CDR3 is TGTGCCAGCAAAGGGACGTCCGGGCATGGCTACACCTTC. Encoded protein: CASKGTSGHGYTF. This chain uses TRBV2 with TRBJ1-2, with D perhaps matching TRBD1 (5 bases). The V and J ends lost 7 bases and 6 bases respectively, with 15 bases between them. The CDR3 has 13 amino acids. Germline CDR1 and CDR2: SNHLY and FYNNEI.

The rearrangement joins TRBV15 to TRBJ1-2; 10 positions match TRBD1. The CDR3 covers 13 residues. The germline CDR1 and CDR2 sequences are LNHNV and YYDKDF (reference sequence). Trimming cost V 0 bases and J 9 bases; bases outside gene matches: 1. CDR3 sequence (DNA): TGTGCCACCAGCAGAGAGACAGGGGGCAGCTACACCTTC. It translates to CATSRETGGSYTF. Filled out from reference TRBV15 and TRBJ1-2, the complete variable domain reads DAMVIQNPRYQVTQFGKPVTLSCSQTLNHNVMYWYQQKSSQAPKLLFHYYDKDFNNEADTPDNFQSRRPNTSFCFLDIRSPGLGDTAMYLCATSRETGGSYTFGSGTRLTVV.

This clonotype was found many times. The chain has TRBV15 and TRBJ1-3, with D perhaps TRBD1 (5 bases). Trimming took 1 base from V and 4 from J, leaving 17 bases between them. The CDR3 runs 17 residues. CDR1 and CDR2 (germline): LNHNV, YYDKDF (reference sequence). The chain's CDR3 is CATSRAKGLGGGNTIYF. For the CDR3, the DNA is TGTGCCACCAGCAGAGCCAAGGGACTGGGTGGGGGAAACACCATATATTTT.

This clonotype occurred a few times. This chain links TRBV7-2 with TRBJ1-2; D not resolved. V was shortened by 2 bases and J by 7 bases, with 11 bases between the two germline ends. Germline V lookup: CDR1 SGHTA, CDR2 FQGNSA. This CDR3 contains 13 residues. The CDR3 DNA sequence: TGTGCCAGCAGCTTACTAGGCAGCTCTGGCTACACCTTC. It encodes CASSLLGSSGYTF.

About this clonotype: This sequence may be a read error, since a much larger clone differs from it by one base. The chain is built from TRBV6-5 and TRBJ1-4, with D maybe TRBD1 (5 bases). CDR1 and CDR2 (germline): MNHEY, SVGAGI. The CDR3 length is 15 residues. The CDR3, as DNA: TGTGCCATCAGTTACTCGCAAAGGGGAGGTGAAAAACTGTTTTTT. Protein product: CAISYSQRGGEKLFF.

This clonotype occurred many times. The rearrangement uses TRBV7-9 and TRBJ1-6; D remains unclear. V gave up 5 bases and J gave up 8 bases, with 10 bases separating them. This CDR3 region has 13 residues. CDR1 is SEHNR and CDR2 is FQNEAQ in the germline V gene (reference sequence). CDR3 region: CASSRSGDSPLHF. For the CDR3, the DNA is TGTGCCAGCAGCCGCAGTGGGGATTCACCCCTCCACTTT.

Many counts were recorded for this clonotype. J is TRBJ2-7 and V is TRBV29-1, with 7 nucleotides matching TRBD2. Germline assignment: CDR1 SQVTM and CDR2 ANQGSEA. The CDR3 has 15 amino acids. V was pared by 5 bases and J by 0 bases, with 10 bases of the junction left unmatched. The CDR3 DNA reads TGCAGCGTTTTCCAGCCCGGGACTATCTCCTACGAGCAGTACTTC. It specifies CSVFQPGTISYEQYF.

The V call is TRBV10-3, the J call TRBJ1-2; no clear D. The germline V gene has CDR1 ENHRY and CDR2 SYGVKD. Trimming stripped 4 bases from V and 4 bases from J, with 10 bases between. The CDR3 is made up of 13 amino acids. The CDR3 spells CAISVQATYGYTF. The CDR3 nucleotides are TGTGCCATCAGTGTTCAGGCGACCTATGGCTACACCTTC.